These 30 T cell receptor beta chains originate from one sample sequenced in a study of shared clonotypes between healthy human individuals. The protocol was immunoSEQ multiplex PCR, while the TCRdb copy is restricted to in-frame clones and leaves out a portion. The table lists approximately 810,000 clones, almost 95% of them singletons, with around 24% in the top ten. It was CD45RO-negative cells, positively selected for CCR7, that made up naive CD8 cells, with terminally differentiated effector memory CD45RA+ cells excluded. What was sequenced was naive CD8+ T cells sorted from blood. These receptors were collected from a man between 25 and 39 years old in good health.

The chain employs TRBV28 and TRBJ2-7; D may be TRBD1 (6 bases). Trimming pared 6 bases from V and 6 bases from J, leaving 15 bases between. CDR1 and CDR2 (germline): MDHEN, SYDVKM. The CDR3 spans 13 residues. CDR3 in amino acids: CASSPQGLLEQYF. The DNA for the CDR3 is TGTGCCAGCAGCCCCCAGGGGCTTCTCGAGCAGTACTTC. Based on the CDR3 plus reference TRBV28 and TRBJ2-7, the full variable domain is DVKVTQSSRYLVKRTGEKVFLECVQDMDHENMFWYRQDPGLGLRLIYFSYDVKMKEKGDIPEGYSVSREKKERFSLILESASTNQTSMYLCASSPQGLLEQYFGPGTRLTVT.

The sample holds one count of this clone. The V and J genes are TRBV28 and TRBJ2-1; 7 bases are shared with TRBD2. The CDR3 runs to 15 residues. The V segment lost 5 bases and the J segment 0 bases; nucleotides outside the gene matches: 4. Germline V gene sequence: CDR1 MDHEN, CDR2 SYDVKM. As DNA, the CDR3 is TGTGCCAGCAGTGAGGGCGGGAGCTCCTACAATGAGCAGTTCTTC. This sequence encodes CASSEGGSSYNEQFF. Using reference TRBV28 and TRBJ2-1 for the parts outside the CDR3, the full variable domain is DVKVTQSSRYLVKRTGEKVFLECVQDMDHENMFWYRQDPGLGLRLIYFSYDVKMKEKGDIPEGYSVSREKKERFSLILESASTNQTSMYLCASSEGGSSYNEQFFGPGTRLTVL.

CDR3 bases: TGCGCCAGCAGCCAATTACAGGGGGCAGGTCAGCCCCAGCATTTT. Its protein is CASSQLQGAGQPQHF. The J gene is TRBJ1-5, the V gene TRBV4-1, with 9 bases lining up with TRBD1. V dropped 2 bases and J dropped 6; count of bases not matched to a gene: 5. The CDR3 runs to 15 residues. Per the germline V gene, CDR1 is MGHRA and CDR2 is YSYEKL.

The rearrangement joins TRBV7-2 to TRBJ2-7, with no clear D. The ends were cut back, 2 bases at V and 3 bases at J, with 8 bases in the middle. Germline CDR1 SGHTA, CDR2 FQGNSA. The CDR3 has 13 residues. The CDR3 spells CASSLSASYEQYF. The CDR3 DNA reads as TGTGCCAGCAGCTTATCAGCTAGCTACGAGCAGTACTTC.

This clone has just one count. The rearrangement links TRBV25-1 to TRBJ2-3, with D unclear. The germline V and J ends were trimmed by 2 bases and 2 bases, with 8 bases remaining between them. The CDR3 is made up of 14 amino acids. CDR1 is MGHDK, CDR2 SYGVNS, per germline. This CDR3 reads CASSEGRSTDTQYF. The CDR3 DNA is TGTGCCAGCAGTGAAGGTCGATCCACAGATACGCAGTATTTT. Full variable domain (remainder filled in from reference TRBV25-1 and TRBJ2-3): EADIYQTPRYLVIGTGKKITLECSQTMGHDKMYWYQQDPGMELHLIHYSYGVNSTEKGDLSSESTVSRIRTEHFPLTLESARPSHTSQYLCASSEGRSTDTQYFGPGTRLTVL.

This clone was picked up one time. The J gene is TRBJ2-7, the V gene TRBV4-1; tentative D call: TRBD1 (5 bases). From germline, CDR1 is MGHRA and CDR2 YSYEKL. The ends were cut back, 0 bases at V and 2 bases at J, with 14 bases in the middle. CDR3 size: 16 residues. The CDR3 here is CASSQDLSGIAYEQYF. In nucleotides, the CDR3 is TGCGCCAGCAGCCAAGATTTGTCAGGGATAGCCTACGAGCAGTACTTC.

This clone came up a few times. The chain is built from TRBV27 and TRBJ1-4, with a tentative D call TRBD1 (5 bases). The CDR3 is 13 amino acids. V was clipped by 7 bases and J by 7 bases, with 13 bases between them. Germline CDR1 reads MNHEY; CDR2 reads SMNVEV (reference sequence). DNA for the CDR3: TGTGCCAGCACCCCCCGGGGCGGTGAAAAACTGTTTTTT. Amino acids: CASTPRGGEKLFF.

The chain uses TRBV7-9 and TRBJ2-5, with TRBD2 matching over 11 bases. The CDR3 extends over 15 amino acids. Germline V gene data show CDR1 as SEHNR and CDR2 as FQNEAQ (reference sequence). Losses at the gene ends were 7 bases for V and 4 bases for J; bases not matched to a gene: 8. The CDR3 sequence: CASTELAGERETQYF. CDR3 sequence (DNA): TGTGCCAGCACCGAACTAGCGGGAGAACGAGAGACCCAGTACTTC.

This chain uses TRBV18 with TRBJ1-1, with unresolved D. V was trimmed by 4 bases and J by 1 base, leaving 7 bases between them. CDR3 length: 13 residues. CDR1 and CDR2 from the germline V gene are KGHSH and LQKENI. The CDR3: CASSQGKNTEAFF. In nucleotides, the CDR3 is TGTGCCAGCTCACAAGGGAAGAACACTGAAGCTTTCTTT.

The chain has TRBV7-9 and TRBJ2-1, with D perhaps matching TRBD2 (6 bases). Germline V gives CDR1 SEHNR, CDR2 FQNEAQ (reference sequence). Trimming removed 4 bases at V and 1 base at J, with 17 bases between. The length of the CDR3 is 17 residues. This chain's CDR3 is CASSSAGGSMSYNEQFF. The CDR3 nucleotides are TGTGCCAGCAGCTCTGCTGGGGGGTCAATGTCCTACAATGAGCAGTTCTTC. Based on the CDR3 plus reference TRBV7-9 and TRBJ2-1, the full variable domain is DTGVSQNPRHKITKRGQNVTFRCDPISEHNRLYWYRQTLGQGPEFLTYFQNEAQLEKSRLLSDRFSAERPKGSFSTLEIQRTEQGDSAMYLCASSSAGGSMSYNEQFFGPGTRLTVL.

This clone was recorded only once. The chain has TRBV5-1 and TRBJ2-7, with TRBD2 matching over 7 bases. The V gene's germline CDR1 is SGHRS and CDR2 YFSETQ. The CDR3 spans 15 residues. V shed 3 bases, J shed 2 bases, and the junction held 8 bases outside the gene matches. The CDR3 sequence is CASSSRAGTTYEQYF. The CDR3 coding sequence is TGCGCCAGCAGCTCCAGAGCGGGAACCACCTACGAGCAGTACTTC.

The J gene is TRBJ2-5, the V gene TRBV13; 9 nucleotides align to TRBD2. V was pared by 2 bases and J by 3 bases, with 7 bases of the junction left unmatched. CDR1 PRHDT and CDR2 FYEKMQ come from the germline V gene (reference sequence). The CDR3 totals 16 residues. Here the CDR3 reads CASSLKLAGVKETQYF. The CDR3 nucleotides are TGTGCCAGCAGCTTAAAATTAGCGGGAGTAAAAGAGACCCAGTACTTC.

The chain is built from TRBV25-1 and TRBJ2-7; D is unresolved. Germline CDR1 reads MGHDK; CDR2 reads SYGVNS. CDR3 length: 12 residues. V was clipped by 3 bases and J by 4 bases, with 7 bases between them. CDR3 coding DNA: TGTGCCAGCAGTGATTATTCATACGAGCAGTACTTC. Its translation is CASSDYSYEQYF.

This chain joins TRBV28 and TRBJ2-7; 7 nucleotides line up with TRBD1. Per the germline V gene, CDR1 is MDHEN and CDR2 is SYDVKM. With V trimmed by 3 bases and J by 3 bases, 11 bases remained unmatched. The CDR3 extends over 16 amino acids. The CDR3 region is CASSLNSGTALYEQYF. DNA of the CDR3: TGTGCCAGCAGTTTGAATTCCGGGACAGCACTCTACGAGCAGTACTTC.

V gene TRBV7-8 combines with J gene TRBJ2-7; a weak D match, TRBD2 (5 bases). This CDR3 has 15 residues. From germline, CDR1 is SGHVS and CDR2 FQNEAQ. V was shortened by 2 bases and J by 3 bases, with 14 bases between the two germline ends. CDR3 DNA sequence: TGTGCCAGCAGCTTAAGGATCGGGGAAAACTACGAGCAGTACTTC. It encodes CASSLRIGENYEQYF.

This clone appeared once. The J gene is TRBJ2-7, the V gene TRBV10-2, with D hard to call. The CDR3 loop spans 14 amino acids. CDR1 and CDR2 (germline): WSHSY, SAAADI. V was clipped by 2 bases and J by 3 bases, with 11 bases between them. This chain's CDR3 is CASSETSTFYEQYF. The CDR3 DNA is TGCGCCAGCAGTGAGACCTCCACCTTCTACGAGCAGTACTTC.

The chain has TRBV4-1 and TRBJ2-1; the match to TRBD2 covers 10 bases. Germline assignment: CDR1 MGHRA and CDR2 YSYEKL. The CDR3 runs 15 residues. V was clipped by 1 base and J by 8 bases; unmatched bases: 5. CDR3 DNA: TGCGCCAGCAGCCAAGCTAGCGGGGGAAGTTATGAGCAGTTCTTC. Translated: CASSQASGGSYEQFF.

The chain employs TRBV2 and TRBJ1-4; D possibly corresponds to TRBD1 (5 bases). V was cut by 6 bases and J by 0 bases, with 11 bases left in between. Germline V gene lookup returns CDR1 SNHLY and CDR2 FYNNEI. There are 15 residues in the CDR3. Written as DNA, the CDR3 is TGTGCCAGCAGGGCGGGGGAAGCAACTAATGAAAAACTGTTTTTT. Residues: CASRAGEATNEKLFF.

The gene calls are TRBV4-1 and TRBJ1-2, with 9 bases matching TRBD1. The V gene's germline CDR1 is MGHRA and CDR2 YSYEKL. J was trimmed by 7 bases and V by 0 bases; bases with no gene match: 15. This CDR3 comprises 18 residues. CDR3 DNA sequence: TGCGCCAGCAGCCAAGATGCCAGGGGGACAGGGACCTATTCTGGCTACACCTTC. Translation gives CASSQDARGTGTYSGYTF.

The CDR3 protein is CAGGSIQGGTEAFF. In nucleotides, the CDR3 is TGTGCCGGCGGAAGTATTCAGGGGGGGACTGAAGCTTTCTTT. This chain links TRBV11-2 with TRBJ1-1; 7 positions agree with TRBD1. V was pared by 11 bases and J by 5 bases, with 14 bases of the junction left unmatched. CDR3 length equals 14 residues. The V gene's germline CDR1 is SGHAT and CDR2 FQNNGV.

The chain couples TRBV28 to TRBJ2-7; D may be TRBD2 (6 bases). The length of the CDR3 is 15 residues. Trimming pared 6 bases from V and 3 bases from J, leaving 18 bases between. Germline V gene sequence: CDR1 MDHEN, CDR2 SYDVKM. As DNA, the CDR3 is TGTGCCAGCAGCCCAAACCGGGGGAACGGCTACGAGCAGTACTTC. The encoded protein is CASSPNRGNGYEQYF. Complete variable domain (other parts from reference TRBV28 and TRBJ2-7): DVKVTQSSRYLVKRTGEKVFLECVQDMDHENMFWYRQDPGLGLRLIYFSYDVKMKEKGDIPEGYSVSREKKERFSLILESASTNQTSMYLCASSPNRGNGYEQYFGPGTRLTVT.

J is TRBJ2-3 and V is TRBV4-3; 7 bases align to TRBD2. The germline CDR1 and CDR2 sequences are LGHNA and YSLEER. The CDR3 totals 15 residues. After removal of 1 base from V and 10 bases from J, the junction contained 11 bases not matched to a gene. The CDR3 loop reads CASSQGTSLTPAQYF. The CDR3 region has the DNA TGCGCCAGCAGCCAAGGGACTAGTCTAACCCCGGCGCAGTATTTT.

This clone has only one observation. The chain uses TRBV7-9 and TRBJ2-7; D might be TRBD1 (5 bases). V shed 5 bases and J shed 1 base, with 6 bases lying between them. CDR3 size: 12 residues. Per germline, CDR1 SEHNR and CDR2 FQNEAQ (reference sequence). CDR3 protein: CASSKGSYEQYF. For the CDR3, the DNA is TGTGCCAGCAGCAAGGGGTCCTACGAGCAGTACTTC.

The chain has TRBV27 and TRBJ2-7; D gene uncertain. The germline V gene encodes CDR1 MNHEY and CDR2 SMNVEV (reference sequence). V lost 2 bases, J lost 4 bases, and 12 bases lay in between. The CDR3 covers 14 residues. CDR3 region: CASSLGRNLYEQYF. The CDR3 DNA follows: TGTGCCAGCAGTTTAGGCAGGAACCTGTACGAGCAGTACTTC.

The rearrangement links TRBV4-3 to TRBJ2-6; D is unresolved. The CDR3 covers 19 residues. Germline-derived CDR1 and CDR2 are LGHNA and YSLEER. V was shortened by 0 bases and J by 0 bases, with 15 bases between the two germline ends. CDR3 sequence: CASSQDRIRPYSGANVLTF. CDR3 sequence (DNA): TGCGCCAGCAGCCAAGATCGCATTCGCCCGTACTCTGGGGCCAACGTCCTGACTTTC.

This chain uses TRBV6-1 with TRBJ2-7, with TRBD1 as a possible D gene (5 bases). This CDR3 has 13 residues. CDR1 is MNHNS and CDR2 is SASEGT in the germline V gene. The V and J ends lost 6 bases and 5 bases respectively, with 14 bases between them. CDR3 nucleotide sequence: TGTGCCAGCAGGGACACAGCTGGGGACGAGCAGTACTTC. Translated, it gives CASRDTAGDEQYF.

This chain links TRBV2 with TRBJ2-7, with D maybe TRBD1 (6 bases). This CDR3 has 14 residues. Trimming stripped 1 base from V and 2 bases from J, with 9 bases between. Germline V gene sequence: CDR1 SNHLY, CDR2 FYNNEI. CDR3 sequence: CASSEGAGAYEQYF. CDR3 DNA: TGTGCCAGCAGTGAAGGGGCAGGGGCCTACGAGCAGTACTTC.

The gene calls are TRBV6-1 and TRBJ2-1; D uncertain. The V end lost 3 bases, the J end lost 4 bases, and 4 bases lay between the germline ends. Germline CDR1 reads MNHNS; CDR2 reads SASEGT. CDR3 size: 12 residues. CDR3 in DNA: TGTGCCAGCAGTGATGGGTACAATGAGCAGTTCTTC. Protein: CASSDGYNEQFF.

The chain couples TRBV13 to TRBJ1-1; no clear D gene. Germline V lookup: CDR1 PRHDT, CDR2 FYEKMQ (reference sequence). The CDR3 has 14 amino acids. The V gene lost 0 bases and the J gene lost 1 base, with 6 bases spanning the gap. As DNA, the CDR3 is TGTGCCAGCAGCTTAGGACATCCGAACACTGAAGCTTTCTTT. Residues: CASSLGHPNTEAFF.

The V gene is TRBV7-9, the J gene TRBJ1-1; unclear D gene. The germline V and J ends were trimmed by 4 bases and 0 bases, with 6 bases remaining between them. The germline gives CDR1 SEHNR, CDR2 FQNEAQ (reference sequence). The CDR3 is made up of 13 amino acids. The CDR3 DNA is TGTGCCAGCAGCTCCCCTATGAACACTGAAGCTTTCTTT. Translating gives CASSSPMNTEAFF.